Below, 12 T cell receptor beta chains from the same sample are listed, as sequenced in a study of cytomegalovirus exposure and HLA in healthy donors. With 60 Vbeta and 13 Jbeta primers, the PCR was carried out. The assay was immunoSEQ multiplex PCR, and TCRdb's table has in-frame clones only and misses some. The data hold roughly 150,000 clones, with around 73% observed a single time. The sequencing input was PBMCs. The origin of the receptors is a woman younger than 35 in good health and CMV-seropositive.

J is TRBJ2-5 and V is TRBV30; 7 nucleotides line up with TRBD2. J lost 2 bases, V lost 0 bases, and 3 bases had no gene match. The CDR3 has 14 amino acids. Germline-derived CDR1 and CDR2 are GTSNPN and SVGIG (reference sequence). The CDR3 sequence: CAWSVLAHQETQYF. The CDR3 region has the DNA TGTGCCTGGAGTGTACTAGCGCATCAAGAGACCCAGTACTTC.

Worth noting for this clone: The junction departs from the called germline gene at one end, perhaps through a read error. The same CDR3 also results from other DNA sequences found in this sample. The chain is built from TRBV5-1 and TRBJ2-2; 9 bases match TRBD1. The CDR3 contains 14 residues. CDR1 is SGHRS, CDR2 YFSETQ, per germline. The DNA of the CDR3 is TGTGCCACCAGCCGGACAGGGGAGGCCGGGGAGCTGTTTTTT. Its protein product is CATSRTGEAGELFF.

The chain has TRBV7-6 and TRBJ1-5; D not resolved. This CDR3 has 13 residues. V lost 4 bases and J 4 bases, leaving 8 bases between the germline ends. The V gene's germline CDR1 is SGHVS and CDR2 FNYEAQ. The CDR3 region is CASSSALNQPQHF. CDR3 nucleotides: TGTGCCAGCAGCTCCGCCCTAAATCAGCCCCAGCATTTT.

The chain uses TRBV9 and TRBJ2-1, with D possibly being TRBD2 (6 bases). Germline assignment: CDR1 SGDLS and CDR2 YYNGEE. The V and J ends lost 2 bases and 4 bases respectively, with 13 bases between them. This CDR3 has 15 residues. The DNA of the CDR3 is TGTGCCAGCAGCGTGTTTGGGGGGAATTACAATGAGCAGTTCTTC. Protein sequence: CASSVFGGNYNEQFF.

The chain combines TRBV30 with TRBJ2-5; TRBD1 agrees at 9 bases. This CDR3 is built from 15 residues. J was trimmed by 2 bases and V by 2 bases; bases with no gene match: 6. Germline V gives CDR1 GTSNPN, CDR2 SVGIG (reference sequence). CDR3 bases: TGTGCCTGGAGTTGGACAGGGGCGCGGCAAGAGACCCAGTACTTC. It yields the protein CAWSWTGARQETQYF.

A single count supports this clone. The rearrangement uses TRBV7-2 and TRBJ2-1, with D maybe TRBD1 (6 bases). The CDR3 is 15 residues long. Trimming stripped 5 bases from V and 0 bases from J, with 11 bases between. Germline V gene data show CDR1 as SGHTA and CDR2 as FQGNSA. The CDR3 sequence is CASSTRQVSYNEQFF. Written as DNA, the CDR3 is TGTGCCAGCAGCACTCGACAGGTCTCCTACAATGAGCAGTTCTTC.

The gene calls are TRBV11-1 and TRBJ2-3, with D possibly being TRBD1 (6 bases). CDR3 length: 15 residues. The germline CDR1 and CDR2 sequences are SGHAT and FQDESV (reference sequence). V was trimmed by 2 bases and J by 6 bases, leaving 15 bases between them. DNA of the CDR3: TGTGCCAGCAGCTTAAGGGAACAGGGCCTTGATACGCAGTATTTT. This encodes CASSLREQGLDTQYF.

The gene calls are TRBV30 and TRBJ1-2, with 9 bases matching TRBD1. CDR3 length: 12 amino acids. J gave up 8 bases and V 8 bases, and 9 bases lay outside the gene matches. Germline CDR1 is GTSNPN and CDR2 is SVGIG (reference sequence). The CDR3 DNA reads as TGTGCCCGGGGACAGGGAGACACGGGCTACACCTTC. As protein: CARGQGDTGYTF.

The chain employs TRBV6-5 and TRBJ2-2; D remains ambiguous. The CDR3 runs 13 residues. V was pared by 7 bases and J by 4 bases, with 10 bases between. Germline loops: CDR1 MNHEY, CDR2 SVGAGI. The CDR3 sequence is CASTYGSTGELFF. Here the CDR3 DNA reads TGTGCCAGCACCTACGGTAGCACCGGGGAGCTGTTTTTT.

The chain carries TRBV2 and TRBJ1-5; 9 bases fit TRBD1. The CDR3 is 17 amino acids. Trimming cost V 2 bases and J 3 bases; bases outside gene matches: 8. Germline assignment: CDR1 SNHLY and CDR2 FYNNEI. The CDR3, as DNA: TGTGCCAGCAGTGAACATCCGGGACAGGGATTCAATCAGCCCCAGCATTTT. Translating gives CASSEHPGQGFNQPQHF.

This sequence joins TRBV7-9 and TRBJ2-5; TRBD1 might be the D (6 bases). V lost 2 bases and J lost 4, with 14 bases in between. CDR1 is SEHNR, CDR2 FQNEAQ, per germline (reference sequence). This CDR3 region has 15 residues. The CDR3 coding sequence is TGTGCCAGCAGCTTAATATCAGGGGCAGGAGAGACCCAGTACTTC. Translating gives CASSLISGAGETQYF.

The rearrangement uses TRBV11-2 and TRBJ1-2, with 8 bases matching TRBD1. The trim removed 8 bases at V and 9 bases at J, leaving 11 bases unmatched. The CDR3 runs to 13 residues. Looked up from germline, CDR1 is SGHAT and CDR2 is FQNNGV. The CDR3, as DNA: TGTGCCAGCGGTAAGGCACAGGGGGTAAGCTACACCTTC. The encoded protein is CASGKAQGVSYTF. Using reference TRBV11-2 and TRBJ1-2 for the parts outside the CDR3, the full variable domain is EAGVAQSPRYKIIEKRQSVAFWCNPISGHATLYWYQQILGQGPKLLIQFQNNGVVDDSQLPKDRFSAERLKGVDSTLKIQPAKLEDSAVYLCASGKAQGVSYTFGSGTRLTVV.